These 32 T cell receptor beta chains share one sample of origin, sequenced in a study of cytomegalovirus exposure and HLA in healthy donors. The PCR used 60 Vbeta and 13 Jbeta primers. The assay was immunoSEQ multiplex PCR, and TCRdb's table has in-frame clones only and misses some. Of 200,000 to 250,000 clones in the sample, 77% are singletons; the top ten hold less than 3%. The sequenced sample was PBMCs. These receptors all come from a woman aged 60 to 75 in good health and CMV-seropositive.

A few counts support this clone. The J gene is TRBJ1-2, the V gene TRBV30, with a weak D call TRBD1 (6 bases). The CDR3 is made up of 13 amino acids. The germline V and J ends were trimmed by 4 bases and 8 bases, with 17 bases remaining between them. In germline, CDR1 is GTSNPN, CDR2 SVGIG (reference sequence). CDR3 sequence (DNA): TGTGCCTGGACCAGGGGTAGGCTCCGAGGCTACACCTTC. Encoded protein: CAWTRGRLRGYTF.

The gene calls are TRBV11-3 and TRBJ2-4; perhaps TRBD2 as D (6 bases). Germline-derived CDR1 and CDR2 are SGHNT and YENEEA. CDR3 length equals 14 residues. The V gene lost 2 bases and the J gene lost 4 bases, with 9 bases spanning the gap. CDR3 bases: TGTGCCAGCAGCTTAAAGGAGGGGAAAAACATTCAGTACTTC. Translating it yields CASSLKEGKNIQYF.

This chain joins TRBV5-1 and TRBJ1-1; possible D gene TRBD1, 5 bases. CDR1 is SGHRS and CDR2 is YFSETQ in the germline V gene. CDR3 size: 14 residues. V lost 0 bases and J 1 base, leaving 7 bases between the germline ends. The CDR3 loop reads CASSLDRSNTEAFF. CDR3 DNA sequence: TGCGCCAGCAGCTTGGACAGGTCGAACACTGAAGCTTTCTTT.

V is TRBV7-3 and J is TRBJ2-7; D not certain. From germline, CDR1 is SGHTA and CDR2 FQGTGA. V gave up 5 bases and J gave up 0 bases, with 11 bases separating them. The CDR3 spans 14 residues. This CDR3 reads CASSPGGASYEQYF. CDR3 sequence (DNA): TGTGCCAGCAGCCCAGGTGGCGCCTCCTACGAGCAGTACTTC.

The rearrangement links TRBV9 to TRBJ2-1, with 9 bases fitting TRBD2. This CDR3 contains 15 residues. The ends lost 0 bases at V and 3 bases at J; junction bases unmatched: 1. CDR1 and CDR2 (germline): SGDLS, YYNGEE. CDR3 in DNA: TGTGCCAGCAGCGTAGCTAGCGGGGTCTACAATGAGCAGTTCTTC. Translation gives CASSVASGVYNEQFF. The full variable domain, with the rest looked up from reference TRBV9 and TRBJ2-1, is DSGVTQTPKHLITATGQRVTLRCSPRSGDLSVYWYQQSLDQGLQFLIQYYNGEERAKGNILERFSAQQFPDLHSELNLSSLELGDSALYFCASSVASGVYNEQFFGPGTRLTVL.

CDR3 DNA sequence: TGTGCCAGCAGCCTAGCGGGAGGAGAGCAGTACTTC. This gives the protein CASSLAGGEQYF. The chain recombines TRBV9 with TRBJ2-7; the match to TRBD2 covers 11 bases. Trimming cost V 4 bases and J 7 bases; bases outside gene matches: 1. Germline V gives CDR1 SGDLS, CDR2 YYNGEE. The CDR3 contains 12 residues. Filled out from reference TRBV9 and TRBJ2-7, the complete variable domain reads DSGVTQTPKHLITATGQRVTLRCSPRSGDLSVYWYQQSLDQGLQFLIQYYNGEERAKGNILERFSAQQFPDLHSELNLSSLELGDSALYFCASSLAGGEQYFGPGTRLTVT.

The J gene is TRBJ2-1, the V gene TRBV9, with D possibly being TRBD2 (6 bases). V was trimmed by 4 bases and J by 3 bases, leaving 14 bases between them. Germline V gene sequence: CDR1 SGDLS, CDR2 YYNGEE. This CDR3 has 15 residues. The CDR3 DNA follows: TGTGCCAGCAGCCCTGACGGGGGAAGCTACAATGAGCAGTTCTTC. Protein product: CASSPDGGSYNEQFF.

This clone was observed once. The chain has TRBV7-3 and TRBJ2-1; TRBD2 matches 8 bases. This CDR3 region has 15 residues. Germline-derived CDR1 and CDR2 are SGHTA and FQGTGA. Trimming removed 5 bases from V and 7 bases from J; junction bases left unmatched: 10. The DNA for the CDR3 is TGTGCCAGCAGCCTCGGGGGGGGCTTGCGTAATGAGCAGTTCTTC. The encoded protein is CASSLGGGLRNEQFF.

The V and J genes are TRBV5-5 and TRBJ1-1; unclear D gene. From germline, CDR1 is SGHKS and CDR2 YYEKEE (reference sequence). The CDR3 loop spans 13 amino acids. Trimming stripped 7 bases from V and 2 bases from J, with 12 bases between. The CDR3 bases are TGTGCCAGCGGAGTCAGCTTAAACACTGAAGCTTTCTTT. The encoded protein is CASGVSLNTEAFF.

This clone has only one observation. The chain is built from TRBV7-9 and TRBJ1-2; D gene uncertain. CDR3 length equals 13 residues. Looked up from germline, CDR1 is SEHNR and CDR2 is FQNEAQ (reference sequence). V was cut by 5 bases and J by 3 bases, with 10 bases left in between. CDR3 in amino acids: CASSPGLHYGYTF. The CDR3 nucleotides are TGTGCCAGCAGCCCGGGATTGCACTATGGCTACACCTTC.

This sequence joins TRBV5-1 and TRBJ1-5; D remains ambiguous. Trimming removed 4 bases from V and 5 bases from J, with 13 bases in between. The CDR3 has 14 amino acids. Germline-derived CDR1 and CDR2 are SGHRS and YFSETQ. CDR3 loop: CASSPGGVDQPQHF. CDR3 nucleotide sequence: TGCGCCAGCAGCCCCGGCGGGGTTGATCAGCCCCAGCATTTT. Combining the CDR3 with reference TRBV5-1 and TRBJ1-5 gives the whole variable domain KAGVTQTPRYLIKTRGQQVTLSCSPISGHRSVSWYQQTPGQGLQFLFEYFSETQRNKGNFPGRFSGRQFSNSRSEMNVSTLELGDSALYLCASSPGGVDQPQHFGDGTRLSIL.

The chain has TRBV5-5 and TRBJ1-1; a possible D gene is TRBD1 (5 bases). Germline loops: CDR1 SGHKS, CDR2 YYEKEE (reference sequence). The V end lost 4 bases, the J end lost 4 bases, and 14 bases lay between the germline ends. The CDR3 has 14 residues. The CDR3 region has the DNA TGTGCCAGCAGCATCCTGGCGGGGGTCACTGAAGCTTTCTTT. Amino acid sequence: CASSILAGVTEAFF.

The chain joins TRBV7-9 to TRBJ2-7, with TRBD2 matching over 11 bases. In germline, CDR1 is SEHNR, CDR2 FQNEAQ (reference sequence). The V and J ends lost 8 bases and 4 bases, in that order; junction bases with no gene match: 19. The length of the CDR3 is 18 residues. DNA for the CDR3: TGTGCCAGCGTCGATGTCGCCACTACCTTAGCGGGAGGGTACGAGCAGTACTTC. This codes for CASVDVATTLAGGYEQYF.

The genes are TRBV11-2 and TRBJ2-7; D not certain. Deletions cut 1 base from V and 3 bases from J, with 4 bases between. This CDR3 region has 12 residues. Looked up from germline, CDR1 is SGHAT and CDR2 is FQNNGV. For the CDR3, the DNA is TGTGCCAGCAGCTTAGTTAGCTACGAGCAGTACTTC. The encoded protein is CASSLVSYEQYF.

This clone was counted once. This sequence joins TRBV7-9 and TRBJ2-1; D is undetermined. The CDR3 has 14 residues. V was pared by 1 base and J by 3 bases, with 7 bases between. CDR1 is SEHNR and CDR2 is FQNEAQ in the germline V gene (reference sequence). CDR3 coding DNA: TGTGCCAGCAGCTTAGGGCGGAGCTACAATGAGCAGTTCTTC. Residues: CASSLGRSYNEQFF.

This chain connects TRBV2 to TRBJ1-6, with 7 bases matching TRBD1. The CDR3 covers 16 residues. Germline CDR1 is SNHLY and CDR2 is FYNNEI. V lost 6 bases to trimming and J lost 4 bases; unmatched junction nucleotides: 9. The CDR3 DNA is TGTGCCAGCAGAACTAGGGACAGATCTTATAATTCACCCCTCCACTTT. It codes for CASRTRDRSYNSPLHF.

This sequence joins TRBV7-9 and TRBJ2-4; 8 bases align to TRBD1. Trimming removed 6 bases from V and 0 bases from J; junction bases left unmatched: 4. The CDR3 extends over 15 amino acids. Germline values: CDR1 SEHNR, CDR2 FQNEAQ (reference sequence). CDR3 protein: CASSRQGSAKNIQYF. In nucleotides, the CDR3 is TGTGCCAGCAGTAGACAGGGGTCAGCCAAAAACATTCAGTACTTC. The whole variable domain, remainder taken from reference TRBV7-9 and TRBJ2-4, is DTGVSQNPRHKITKRGQNVTFRCDPISEHNRLYWYRQTLGQGPEFLTYFQNEAQLEKSRLLSDRFSAERPKGSFSTLEIQRTEQGDSAMYLCASSRQGSAKNIQYFGAGTRLSVL.

V gene TRBV6-1 combines with J gene TRBJ2-7; 8 nucleotides line up with TRBD1. CDR1 and CDR2 (germline): MNHNS, SASEGT. With V trimmed by 4 bases and J by 0 bases, 2 bases remained unmatched. This CDR3 region has 14 residues. The CDR3 DNA is TGTGCCAGCAGTGGGGACAGGAGCTCCTACGAGCAGTACTTC. This encodes CASSGDRSSYEQYF.

The chain's CDR3 is CASSSQGNQPQHF. The CDR3 region has the DNA TGTGCCAGCAGCTCCCAGGGCAATCAGCCCCAGCATTTT. The rearrangement uses TRBV11-2 and TRBJ1-5; D call uncertain. The germline V gene encodes CDR1 SGHAT and CDR2 FQNNGV. The CDR3 spans 13 residues. V lost 4 bases, J lost 2 bases, and 6 bases lay in between.

The chain carries TRBV10-3 and TRBJ2-1, with 10 bases lining up with TRBD2. This CDR3 is built from 15 residues. Germline V gene sequence: CDR1 ENHRY, CDR2 SYGVKD. Trimming took 6 bases from V and 2 from J; bases not matched to a gene: 4. The CDR3 sequence is CAISVAGGAYNEQFF. Here the CDR3 DNA reads TGTGCCATCAGCGTAGCGGGGGGTGCCTACAATGAGCAGTTCTTC.

The DNA for the CDR3 is TGTGCCAGCAGCTTAGGTCGGCAGGTTGTGAATCAGCCCCAGCATTTT. Translated, it gives CASSLGRQVVNQPQHF. The chain couples TRBV7-2 to TRBJ1-5; no clear D. Trimming took 1 base from V and 4 from J, leaving 14 bases between them. The germline CDR1 and CDR2 sequences are SGHTA and FQGNSA. The CDR3 extends over 16 amino acids.

The chain links TRBV18 to TRBJ1-1, with D maybe TRBD1 (6 bases). Trimming left V 2 bases short and J 5 bases short, with 9 bases between. The length of the CDR3 is 13 residues. Germline lookup yields CDR1 KGHSH and CDR2 LQKENI. CDR3 bases: TGTGCCAGCTCACCAGGGACAAAGACTGAAGCTTTCTTT. Its protein product is CASSPGTKTEAFF.

The V and J genes are TRBV2 and TRBJ2-1; 7 bases agree with TRBD2. The V segment lost 6 bases and the J segment 8 bases; nucleotides outside the gene matches: 16. The CDR3 has 16 amino acids. Germline CDR1 reads SNHLY; CDR2 reads FYNNEI. CDR3 coding DNA: TGTGCCAGCAGCAGAAACCCTAGCGGTGGTGGCGATGAGCAGTTCTTC. Its protein product is CASSRNPSGGGDEQFF.

The chain couples TRBV30 to TRBJ2-5; the match to TRBD1 covers 7 bases. This CDR3 has 14 residues. V lost 3 bases and J lost 4; bases outside the gene matches: 8. The germline CDR1 and CDR2 sequences are GTSNPN and SVGIG (reference sequence). In DNA, the CDR3 is TGTGCCTGGAGCACAGCGCCAGGGGGAGAGACCCAGTACTTC. Translating it yields CAWSTAPGGETQYF.

This rearrangement joins TRBV19 to TRBJ2-5; no reliable D call. V lost 4 bases to trimming and J lost 0 bases, with 6 bases between them. This CDR3 has 13 residues. CDR1 and CDR2 from the germline V gene are LNHDA and SQIVND (reference sequence). The CDR3 loop reads CASSKDYQETQYF. The CDR3 DNA reads TGTGCCAGTAGTAAAGACTACCAAGAGACCCAGTACTTC.

V and J are TRBV10-3 and TRBJ2-7; maybe TRBD2 (5 bases). Trimming stripped 10 bases from V and 1 base from J, with 14 bases between. The CDR3 is 13 amino acids. Germline values: CDR1 ENHRY, CDR2 SYGVKD. The CDR3 is CATREGISYEQYF. The CDR3 nucleotides are TGTGCCACAAGAGAGGGTATTTCCTACGAGCAGTACTTC.

The rearrangement uses TRBV7-2 and TRBJ1-6; 9 bases align to TRBD1. Germline CDR1 SGHTA, CDR2 FQGNSA. The CDR3 spans 15 residues. J was trimmed by 7 bases and V by 5 bases; bases with no gene match: 6. This chain's CDR3 is CASSPRQGVNSPLHF. The CDR3 DNA reads as TGTGCCAGCAGCCCCAGACAGGGGGTCAATTCACCCCTCCACTTT.

The V call is TRBV27, the J call TRBJ2-7; 7 bases align to TRBD1. The V gene's germline CDR1 is MNHEY and CDR2 SMNVEV (reference sequence). The V and J ends lost 6 bases and 3 bases, in that order; junction bases with no gene match: 8. The CDR3 is 14 amino acids. CDR3 region: CASRPTGNSYEQYF. CDR3 nucleotide sequence: TGTGCCAGCAGGCCGACAGGGAATAGCTACGAGCAGTACTTC.

This chain links TRBV5-1 with TRBJ1-2, with 8 bases identical to TRBD1. The CDR3 spans 13 residues. Germline assignment: CDR1 SGHRS and CDR2 YFSETQ. The V and J ends lost 2 bases and 8 bases, in that order; junction bases with no gene match: 5. Here the CDR3 DNA reads TGCGCCAGCAGCTTACAGGGGGAGGGAGGCTACACCTTC. This translates into CASSLQGEGGYTF.

The gene calls are TRBV7-9 and TRBJ1-1; D might be TRBD1 (5 bases). Germline lookup yields CDR1 SEHNR and CDR2 FQNEAQ (reference sequence). CDR3 length equals 12 residues. The V end lost 7 bases, the J end lost 4 bases, and 10 bases lay between the germline ends. The CDR3 spells CASTREGTEAFF. CDR3 sequence (DNA): TGTGCCAGCACCAGGGAGGGCACTGAAGCTTTCTTT. Supplemented by reference TRBV7-9 and TRBJ1-1, the full variable domain reads DTGVSQNPRHKITKRGQNVTFRCDPISEHNRLYWYRQTLGQGPEFLTYFQNEAQLEKSRLLSDRFSAERPKGSFSTLEIQRTEQGDSAMYLCASTREGTEAFFGQGTRLTVV.

The chain combines TRBV29-1 with TRBJ1-1; tentative D call: TRBD1 (5 bases). The V and J ends lost 4 bases and 6 bases respectively, with 12 bases between them. Germline CDR1 is SQVTM and CDR2 is ANQGSEA. The CDR3 sequence is 12 residues long. The CDR3 nucleotides read TGCAGCGTTGTTCGGGACTTAGCTGAAGCTTTCTTT. Protein: CSVVRDLAEAFF.

This sequence joins TRBV6-5 and TRBJ1-2; 7 nucleotides align to TRBD1. From germline, CDR1 is MNHEY and CDR2 SVGAGI. The CDR3 loop spans 12 amino acids. V lost 6 bases to trimming and J lost 3 bases; unmatched junction nucleotides: 1. The DNA for the CDR3 is TGTGCCAGCAGGGGACAGCACTATGGCTACACCTTC. Translating it yields CASRGQHYGYTF.